These 13 T cell receptor beta chains originate from one sample sequenced in a study of beta chain features in type 1 diabetes. TCRB transcripts that were expressed got sequenced, as all of the isolated RNA had been reverse transcribed. Some clones are missing from TCRdb's copy, which holds only in-frame ones; the method was immunoSEQ multiplex PCR. The top ten clones hold roughly 0.038% of a sample with 400,000 to 450,000 clones, around 13% of them seen once. Sequencing used naive CD4+ T cells from blood. These receptors came from a man aged 25 to 45 in good health.

The V call is TRBV9, the J call TRBJ1-2, with a possible D match to TRBD1 (6 bases). The length of the CDR3 is 15 residues. Trimming stripped 2 bases from V and 4 bases from J, with 15 bases between. CDR1 SGDLS and CDR2 YYNGEE come from the germline V gene. The CDR3 coding sequence is TGTGCCAGCAGCGTCTCGGAGCGGGGGCTCTATGGCTACACCTTC. Its translation: CASSVSERGLYGYTF. Drawing the rest from reference TRBV9 and TRBJ1-2, the complete variable domain is DSGVTQTPKHLITATGQRVTLRCSPRSGDLSVYWYQQSLDQGLQFLIQYYNGEERAKGNILERFSAQQFPDLHSELNLSSLELGDSALYFCASSVSERGLYGYTFGSGTRLTVV.

The chain employs TRBV27 and TRBJ2-5; possibly TRBD1 for D (6 bases). The CDR3 sequence is 13 residues long. V shed 8 bases and J shed 4 bases, with 14 bases lying between them. The germline gives CDR1 MNHEY, CDR2 SMNVEV (reference sequence). The CDR3 nucleotides read TGTGCCAGCGGTCAAGGGGGAATAGAGACCCAGTACTTC. Its protein is CASGQGGIETQYF.

This chain connects TRBV6-5 to TRBJ1-6; tentatively, D is TRBD1 (6 bases). This CDR3 comprises 15 residues. The V and J ends lost 0 bases and 10 bases respectively, with 13 bases between them. Per the germline V gene, CDR1 is MNHEY and CDR2 is SVGAGI. The CDR3, as DNA: TGTGCCAGCAGTTACTCGTGGGGGGCAGAGTCACCCCTCCACTTT. Translating it yields CASSYSWGAESPLHF.

There are a few counts of this clone. V gene TRBV7-2 combines with J gene TRBJ2-7, with a possible D match to TRBD2 (6 bases). V lost 7 bases to trimming and J lost 1 base, with 11 bases between them. This CDR3 is 13 amino acids long. Germline assignment: CDR1 SGHTA and CDR2 FQGNSA. CDR3 region: CASNEAGSYEQYF. DNA of the CDR3: TGTGCCAGCAATGAGGCGGGGTCCTACGAGCAGTACTTC.

This clone was counted between two and nine times. The chain uses TRBV7-9 and TRBJ2-6; D is possibly TRBD1 or TRBD2 (5 bases each). Germline loops: CDR1 SEHNR, CDR2 FQNEAQ (reference sequence). V shed 8 bases and J shed 0 bases, with 23 bases lying between them. The CDR3 is 19 residues long. The DNA of the CDR3 is TGTGCCAGCGCCAGGGACGCCAGGGCTGTGGGCTCTGGGGCCAACGTCCTGACTTTC. Translated: CASARDARAVGSGANVLTF.

This chain connects TRBV7-9 to TRBJ1-1, with D possibly matching TRBD1 (5 bases). The CDR3 loop spans 13 amino acids. Germline CDR1 SEHNR, CDR2 FQNEAQ (reference sequence). V was pared by 6 bases and J by 3 bases, with 11 bases between. The CDR3 loop is CASSRPGDTEAFF. Written as DNA, the CDR3 is TGTGCCAGCAGTCGCCCGGGGGACACTGAAGCTTTCTTT.

The rearrangement joins TRBV9 to TRBJ1-5, with D uncertain. Trimming shortened V by 0 bases and J by 8 bases, and 9 bases separated the two germline ends. The CDR3 is 13 residues long. Germline V lookup: CDR1 SGDLS, CDR2 YYNGEE. The CDR3 DNA is TGTGCCAGCAGCGTAGACGCAGGTGAGCCCCAGCATTTT. Protein sequence: CASSVDAGEPQHF.

This clone was detected a few times. This chain joins TRBV18 and TRBJ2-3; D gene uncertain. V lost 6 bases to trimming and J lost 1 base, with 5 bases between them. This CDR3 has 12 residues. The V gene's germline CDR1 is KGHSH and CDR2 LQKENI. CDR3 DNA sequence: TGTGCCAGCTCGAGTCGCACAGATACGCAGTATTTT. Amino acids: CASSSRTDTQYF.

This clone showed up just a few times. The chain is built from TRBV5-6 and TRBJ2-7, with D perhaps being TRBD1 or TRBD2 (5 bases each). CDR3 length: 14 amino acids. Germline V lookup: CDR1 SGHDT, CDR2 YYEEEE. Trimming shortened V by 3 bases and J by 2 bases, and 12 bases separated the two germline ends. The DNA of the CDR3 is TGTGCCAGCAGCTCCCGGGACGGTACCTACGAGCAGTACGTC. The encoded protein is CASSSRDGTYEQYV.

The genes are TRBV5-6 and TRBJ2-1; D remains unclear. The germline V and J ends were trimmed by 1 base and 3 bases, with 8 bases remaining between them. The CDR3 has 14 residues. Germline V gene lookup returns CDR1 SGHDT and CDR2 YYEEEE. This CDR3 is CASSLKPDYNEQFF. The CDR3 region has the DNA TGTGCCAGCAGCTTGAAACCCGACTACAATGAGCAGTTCTTC.

The chain employs TRBV9 and TRBJ1-2, with D perhaps TRBD1 (5 bases). Germline values: CDR1 SGDLS, CDR2 YYNGEE. Between the trimmed V and J ends, which lost 2 bases and 7 bases, there was a span of 21 bases. This CDR3 is 16 amino acids long. Written as DNA, the CDR3 is TGTGCCAGCAGCGTCGCCGGGCCCCTTGTTGGGGGTGGCTACACCTTC. As protein: CASSVAGPLVGGGYTF.

This clone was seen ten or more times. Other DNA sequences in this specimen translate into the identical CDR3. J is TRBJ1-2 and V is TRBV30; D unresolved. The germline V and J ends were trimmed by 2 bases and 2 bases, with 3 bases remaining between them. The CDR3 has 11 amino acids. Germline CDR1 reads GTSNPN; CDR2 reads SVGIG (reference sequence). CDR3 loop: CAWSNNYGYTF. CDR3 coding DNA: TGTGCCTGGAGTAACAACTATGGCTACACCTTC. The whole variable domain, remainder taken from reference TRBV30 and TRBJ1-2, is SQTIHQWPATLVQPVGSPLSLECTVEGTSNPNLYWYRQAAGRGLQLLFYSVGIGQISSEVPQNLSASRPQDRQFILSSKKLLLSDSGFYLCAWSNNYGYTFGSGTRLTVV.

The chain carries TRBV7-2 and TRBJ2-1; 10 bases fit TRBD2. V gave up 5 bases and J gave up 9 bases; unmatched junction bases: 4. The CDR3 extends over 13 amino acids. CDR1 and CDR2 from the germline V gene are SGHTA and FQGNSA. The CDR3 loop is CASSVLAGVEQFF. The CDR3 region has the DNA TGTGCCAGCAGCGTTCTAGCGGGGGTTGAGCAGTTCTTC.